These 9 T cell receptor beta chains were all obtained from the same sample, sequenced in a study of blood T cell repertoires in COVID-19. Method: immunoSEQ multiplex PCR; TCRdb's copy keeps in-frame clones and lacks some. This table holds about 400,000 clones, about 87% found once. The material sequenced was PBMCs or T cells enriched from blood (not recorded which). The receptors shown here come from a woman between 50 and 59 years old who had recovered from COVID-19.

In this sample, this clone turned up a few times. The V and J genes are TRBV6-2 or TRBV6-3 and TRBJ1-2; 7 positions agree with TRBD1. CDR1 MNHEY and CDR2 SVGEGT come from the germline V gene. With 6 bases clipped from V and 4 bases from J, the junction kept 11 bases outside the gene matches. CDR3 length: 15 residues. In DNA, the CDR3 is TGTGCCAGCAGCCCACACGACAGGGATGCCTATGGCTACACCTTC. Its protein is CASSPHDRDAYGYTF.

This clone was found once. The rearrangement links TRBV5-8 to TRBJ2-2; 9 bases are shared with TRBD2. There are 17 residues in the CDR3. The V segment lost 0 bases and the J segment 4 bases; nucleotides outside the gene matches: 7. Looked up from germline, CDR1 is SGHTS and CDR2 is YDEGEE. CDR3 in amino acids: CASSLDPAGGLTGELFF. CDR3 DNA sequence: TGTGCCAGCAGCTTGGACCCAGCGGGGGGACTCACCGGGGAGCTGTTTTTT.

This chain links TRBV5-5 with TRBJ1-2; tentatively, D is TRBD1 (6 bases). The CDR3 length is 12 residues. Germline-derived CDR1 and CDR2 are SGHKS and YYEKEE (reference sequence). Deletions cut 4 bases from V and 6 bases from J, with 10 bases between. CDR3 loop: CASSMDRDGYTF. The CDR3 DNA reads TGTGCCAGCAGCATGGACAGAGATGGCTACACCTTC.

The rearrangement links TRBV4-1 to TRBJ1-2; D is possibly TRBD1 (5 bases). The CDR3 has 14 residues. The germline V gene has CDR1 MGHRA and CDR2 YSYEKL. V was clipped by 3 bases and J by 4 bases, with 12 bases between them. The CDR3 protein is CASSQAGQGYGYTF. Here the CDR3 DNA reads TGCGCCAGCAGCCAGGCAGGGCAAGGCTATGGCTACACCTTC.

This clone was recorded once. The chain couples TRBV25-1 to TRBJ2-2; D perhaps matches TRBD2 (5 bases). Germline-derived CDR1 and CDR2 are MGHDK and SYGVNS. The length of the CDR3 is 14 residues. Trimming left V 5 bases short and J 5 bases short, with 12 bases between. The chain's CDR3 is CASSMGAWTGELFF. The CDR3 bases are TGTGCCAGCAGTATGGGAGCCTGGACCGGGGAGCTGTTTTTT.

This clone has a single count. V usage is TRBV6-5 and J usage is TRBJ2-1; maybe TRBD2 (5 bases). With 0 bases removed from V and 5 bases from J, the gap between germline ends came to 8 bases. The germline V gene encodes CDR1 MNHEY and CDR2 SVGAGI. The CDR3 loop spans 14 amino acids. CDR3 sequence: CASSYSPRDNEQFF. CDR3 bases: TGTGCCAGCAGTTACTCGCCGCGGGACAATGAGCAGTTCTTC.

The genes are TRBV14 and TRBJ1-5; no clear D gene. V was cut by 0 bases and J by 5 bases, with 23 bases left in between. This CDR3 has 19 residues. Germline V CDR1 and CDR2: SGHDN, FVKESK. The CDR3 sequence: CASSQDRSFRLSDDQPQHF. The CDR3 region has the DNA TGTGCCAGCAGCCAAGATCGGAGTTTTCGGCTATCAGACGATCAGCCCCAGCATTTT.

This chain links TRBV12-3 or TRBV12-4 with TRBJ1-2, with D hard to call. CDR3 length equals 13 residues. V was pared by 7 bases and J by 6 bases, with 15 bases between. CDR3 DNA sequence: TGTGCCAGCACCTTGGGAGGGCTGGATGGCTACACCTTC. Protein sequence: CASTLGGLDGYTF.

The chain recombines TRBV29-1 with TRBJ1-1, with D maybe TRBD1 (5 bases). CDR3 length: 15 residues. Germline V CDR1 and CDR2: SQVTM, ANQGSEA. V was pared by 1 base and J by 6 bases, with 18 bases between. The CDR3 is CSVEGGILLGAEAFF. In nucleotides, the CDR3 is TGCAGCGTTGAAGGGGGCATACTCCTTGGGGCTGAAGCTTTCTTT.